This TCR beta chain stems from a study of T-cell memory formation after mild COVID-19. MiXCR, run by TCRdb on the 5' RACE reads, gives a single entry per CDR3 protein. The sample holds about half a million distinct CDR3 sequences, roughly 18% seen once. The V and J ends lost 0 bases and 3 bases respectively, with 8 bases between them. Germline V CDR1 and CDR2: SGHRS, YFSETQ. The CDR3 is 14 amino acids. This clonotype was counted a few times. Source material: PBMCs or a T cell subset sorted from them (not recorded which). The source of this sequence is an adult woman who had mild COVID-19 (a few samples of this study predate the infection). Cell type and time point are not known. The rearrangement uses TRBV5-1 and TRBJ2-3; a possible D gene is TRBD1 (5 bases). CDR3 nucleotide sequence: TGCGCCAGCAGCTTGGGCAGGGTAACAGATACGCAGTATTTT. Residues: CASSLGRVTDTQYF.